This T cell receptor (beta chain) emerged from a study of blood T cell repertoires in COVID-19 (dated by TCRdb to about 2020). Background for the entire study: Collaborator samples came from the United States, Italy and Spain and covered acute and convalescent phases of COVID-19. Nearly every sample came with metadata listing a de-identified subject ID, COVID-19 status, age in years and sex. Subjects who had been exposed to COVID-19, were actively infected with it, or had recovered from it provided the deeply sampled blood TCRbeta repertoires that made up the dataset. The samples were drawn from the first 160 participants of the ongoing ImmuneRACE study and from under 1,500 subjects provided by 6 global collaborators. Where available, HLA class I and class II types were obtained from metadata supplied by the sample provider rather than from assay-based typing. The repertoires were released in a freely available public database meant as a resource for research on the immune response to SARS-CoV-2. The material from the prospective study consisted of cDNA or gDNA derived from T cells, B-cell-depleted T cells, or PBMCs. Results the study describes overall, beyond this receptor: The amount of clinical and demographic metadata varied by source and participant and was provided uncurated.

V and J lose 4 bases and 6 bases, and a span of 18 bases separates them. CDR1 and CDR2, looked up from the germline V gene (reference sequence), are MNHNY and SVGAGI. Inclusive of the bounding cysteine and phenylalanine, the CDR3 is 15 residues long. Just the 45-base CDR3 DNA is kept, in frame starting at base 1. TCRbeta CDR3 regions were amplified from genomic DNA using the immunoSEQ Assay, a bias-controlled multiplex PCR. On the study's bioinformatics: The number of nucleated cells in each sample was estimated from the amplification of reference gene primers within the assay. Sequence reads were collapsed and filtered to measure the absolute abundance of every unique TCRbeta CDR3 rearrangement. For each sample, productive Simpson clonality was calculated by taking the square root of Simpson's diversity index across productive rearrangements. Not all clones reach the TCRdb copy of this immuneACCESS table, which keeps in-frame sequences only. Checked studies attribute under half of the gap to unresolved V genes and leave the rest unexplained. From that table come the V and J calls and clone size; the DNA was used to work out D and trimming. The sample contains 250,000 or so clones, over 70% of them found a single time. About 2.9% of the sample is in the top ten clones.

Participants in the prospective study were enrolled through a virtual design, were aged roughly 18 to 95 years, and lived in approximately 24 United States geographic areas. In the prospective study, participants were assigned to cohorts based on the clinical history participants reported in a screening survey and a study questionnaire. Exposed participants were defined as having been in contact with someone with a PCR-confirmed or clinician-diagnosed COVID-19 case within 2 weeks of study entry. Each participant in the prospective study had whole blood, serum and a nasopharyngeal or oropharyngeal swab collected by mobile phlebotomists. Participants in the prospective study had the option to provide additional blood draws and questionnaires over a roughly 2-month period. Before DNA extraction, blood samples from the prospective study were shipped at room temperature or frozen. Points on this clone: What this receptor recognizes is not known. Base qualities were left out, and no much larger clone turns up one base away.

The sample taken for sequencing was PBMCs or T cells enriched from blood (not recorded which). The TCR sequence derives from a woman aged 40-49 years who had been exposed to COVID-19. Recombination joined TRBV6-6 with TRBJ1-2; too little of a D gene remains to name it. The CDR3: CASSLSASGLDGYTF. The DNA sequence is given as TGTGCCAGCAGTTTAAGTGCATCGGGGTTGGATGGCTACACCTTC.